The rows below give T cell receptor beta chains drawn from one sample of a study of radiotherapy plus CTLA-4 blockade in lung cancer. Libraries were prepared by immunoSEQ multiplex PCR; TCRdb keeps only in-frame clonotypes and omits some of them. This table holds 95,000 to 150,000 clones, around 90% found once. The source material was peripheral blood, sampled from a patient treated with radiotherapy plus ipilimumab. These receptors were collected from a human donor with non-small cell lung cancer that progressed on radiotherapy plus ipilimumab. Both conserved end residues are part of each CDR3. Fields, in order: clone size, V gene, J gene, D gene, CDR3 DNA, CDR3 protein. The D gene is left open where the match is weak. Not every row has a clone size; where given, it reads once, few, many or a size class.

clone_size: .
v_call: TRBV19
j_call: TRBJ2-3
d_call: TRBD1
cdr3_nt: TGTGCCAGTAGTATACAGGGGACAGGCACAGATACGCAGTATTTT
cdr3_aa: CASSIQGTGTDTQYF

clone_size: .
v_call: TRBV7-9
j_call: TRBJ2-1
d_call: .
cdr3_nt: TGTGCCAGCAAGCTCGGGGGCGGGAATGAGCAGTTCTTC
cdr3_aa: CASKLGGGNEQFF

clone_size: .
v_call: TRBV29-1
j_call: TRBJ2-2
d_call: TRBD1
cdr3_nt: TGCAGCACGACGACAGGGAAGGGCACCGGGGAGCTGTTTTTT
cdr3_aa: CSTTTGKGTGELFF

clone_size: .
v_call: TRBV11-2
j_call: TRBJ1-1
d_call: .
cdr3_nt: TGTGCCAGTTCCCGAACAGGGCCCCTGGAGGATGAAGCTTTCTTT
cdr3_aa: CASSRTGPLEDEAFF

clone_size: .
v_call: TRBV7-9
j_call: TRBJ2-3
d_call: .
cdr3_nt: TGTGCCAGCAGCCAAGTACTGGGGGCGGGGGCAGATACGCAGTATTTT
cdr3_aa: CASSQVLGAGADTQYF

clone_size: once
v_call: TRBV27
j_call: TRBJ2-7
d_call: .
cdr3_nt: TGTGCCAGCAGTTTCTCAACATTCCGACCCTACGAGCAGTACTTC
cdr3_aa: CASSFSTFRPYEQYF

clone_size: .
v_call: TRBV18
j_call: TRBJ1-3
d_call: .
cdr3_nt: TGTGCCAGCTCACCAGGGGGCGAAGGTGGAAACACCATATATTTT
cdr3_aa: CASSPGGEGGNTIYF

clone_size: few
v_call: TRBV19
j_call: TRBJ1-1
d_call: .
cdr3_nt: TGTGCCGCTTTGGCCGGGGGGAGCACTGAAGCTTTCTTT
cdr3_aa: CAALAGGSTEAFF

clone_size: .
v_call: TRBV7-9
j_call: TRBJ2-5
d_call: TRBD2
cdr3_nt: TGTGCCAGCAGCTTCTTTAGCGGGAGGGTCGAGACCCAGTACTTC
cdr3_aa: CASSFFSGRVETQYF

clone_size: .
v_call: TRBV7-6
j_call: TRBJ2-7
d_call: TRBD1
cdr3_nt: TGTGCCAGCAGCTCCCCCGGGACAGGGCTCGAAGAGCAGTACTTC
cdr3_aa: CASSSPGTGLEEQYF

clone_size: .
v_call: TRBV21-1
j_call: TRBJ2-1
d_call: .
cdr3_nt: TGTGCCAGCAGCACCGGGAGGATCGACAATGAGCAGTTCTTC
cdr3_aa: CASSTGRIDNEQFF

clone_size: .
v_call: TRBV2
j_call: TRBJ2-7
d_call: .
cdr3_nt: TGTGCCAGCAGTGAAAGTCCAGTTACCTACGAGCAGTACTTC
cdr3_aa: CASSESPVTYEQYF

clone_size: few
v_call: TRBV29-1
j_call: TRBJ2-3
d_call: .
cdr3_nt: TGCAGCGTCAGGAGCGCAGATACGCAGTATTTT
cdr3_aa: CSVRSADTQYF

clone_size: .
v_call: TRBV2
j_call: TRBJ2-5
d_call: .
cdr3_nt: TGTGCCAGCAGGAGAGAGGAAGAGACCCAGTACTTC
cdr3_aa: CASRREEETQYF

clone_size: .
v_call: TRBV2
j_call: TRBJ2-6
d_call: .
cdr3_nt: TGTGCCAGCACCCCCCGTCAGGTGGCCGGGGCCAACGTCCTGACTTTC
cdr3_aa: CASTPRQVAGANVLTF

clone_size: .
v_call: TRBV7-9
j_call: TRBJ2-7
d_call: .
cdr3_nt: TGTGCCAGCAGCTTAAAGGGGGGCTCCTACGAGCAGTACTTC
cdr3_aa: CASSLKGGSYEQYF

clone_size: .
v_call: TRBV2
j_call: TRBJ1-3
d_call: .
cdr3_nt: TGTGCCAGCAGTGAAAGAGGAAACACCATATATTTT
cdr3_aa: CASSERGNTIYF

clone_size: .
v_call: TRBV14
j_call: TRBJ1-2
d_call: .
cdr3_nt: TGTGCCAGCAGCCAAGGCAGGGAACGTGGCTACACCTTC
cdr3_aa: CASSQGRERGYTF

clone_size: .
v_call: TRBV29-1
j_call: TRBJ2-3
d_call: .
cdr3_nt: TGCAGCGTTGATGACCGGATCGAAGCGCCACCACTCTCCCGCCAGTTAACAGATACGCAGTATTTT
cdr3_aa: CSVDDRIEAPPLSRQLTDTQYF

clone_size: .
v_call: TRBV6-5
j_call: TRBJ2-7
d_call: .
cdr3_nt: TGTGCCAGCAGTCCAAATACAGGACATCAGCAGTACTTC
cdr3_aa: CASSPNTGHQQYF

clone_size: .
v_call: TRBV30
j_call: TRBJ1-2
d_call: TRBD1
cdr3_nt: TGTGCCTGGAGTACTAGGACAGGTCCAACTAACTATGGCTACACCTTC
cdr3_aa: CAWSTRTGPTNYGYTF

clone_size: .
v_call: TRBV7-8
j_call: TRBJ2-3
d_call: .
cdr3_nt: TGTGCCAGCACCCCCAACCTGGTGAGAGGGATAGATACGCAGTATTTT
cdr3_aa: CASTPNLVRGIDTQYF

clone_size: once
v_call: TRBV6-4
j_call: TRBJ1-5
d_call: .
cdr3_nt: TGTGCCAGCAGTGTTGAATTCGGGGGCAATCAGCCCCAGCATTTT
cdr3_aa: CASSVEFGGNQPQHF

clone_size: .
v_call: TRBV29-1
j_call: TRBJ2-7
d_call: TRBD2
cdr3_nt: TGCAGCGTTGTACGGGGGGAAGGTTACTACTACGAGCAGTACTTC
cdr3_aa: CSVVRGEGYYYEQYF

clone_size: .
v_call: TRBV7-9
j_call: TRBJ1-1
d_call: .
cdr3_nt: TGTGCCAGCAGCTATGACAGAGAGAACACTGAAGCTTTCTTT
cdr3_aa: CASSYDRENTEAFF

clone_size: .
v_call: TRBV25-1
j_call: TRBJ2-7
d_call: .
cdr3_nt: TGTGCCAGCAGTGAGGGAGGGGGGGGGAAAAGGAACGAGCAGTACTTC
cdr3_aa: CASSEGGGGKRNEQYF